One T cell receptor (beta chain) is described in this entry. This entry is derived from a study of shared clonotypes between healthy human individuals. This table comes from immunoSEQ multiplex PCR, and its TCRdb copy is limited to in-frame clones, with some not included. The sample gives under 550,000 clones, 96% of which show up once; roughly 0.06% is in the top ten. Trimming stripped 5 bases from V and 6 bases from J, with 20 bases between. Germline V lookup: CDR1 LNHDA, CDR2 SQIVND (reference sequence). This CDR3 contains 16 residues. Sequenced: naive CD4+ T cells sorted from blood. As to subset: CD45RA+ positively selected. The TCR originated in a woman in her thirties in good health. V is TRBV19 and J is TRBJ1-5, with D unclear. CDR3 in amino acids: CASSGPHTPGGQPQHF. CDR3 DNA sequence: TGTGCCAGTAGTGGTCCGCACACGCCGGGAGGTCAGCCCCAGCATTTT.